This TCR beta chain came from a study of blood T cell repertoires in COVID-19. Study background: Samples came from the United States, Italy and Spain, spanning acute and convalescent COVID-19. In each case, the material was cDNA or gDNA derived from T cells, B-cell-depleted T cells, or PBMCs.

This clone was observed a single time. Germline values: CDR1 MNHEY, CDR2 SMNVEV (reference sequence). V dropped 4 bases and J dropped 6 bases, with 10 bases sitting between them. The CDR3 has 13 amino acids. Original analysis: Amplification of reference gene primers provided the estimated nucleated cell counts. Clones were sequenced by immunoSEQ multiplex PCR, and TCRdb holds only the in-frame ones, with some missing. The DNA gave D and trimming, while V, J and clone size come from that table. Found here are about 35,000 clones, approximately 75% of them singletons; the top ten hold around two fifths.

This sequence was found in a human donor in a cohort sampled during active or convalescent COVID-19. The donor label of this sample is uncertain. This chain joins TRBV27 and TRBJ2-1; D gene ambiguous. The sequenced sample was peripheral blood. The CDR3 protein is CASSWAFGNEQFF. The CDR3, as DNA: TGTGCCAGCAGTTGGGCCTTCGGCAATGAGCAGTTCTTC.